The sequence of this T cell receptor (beta chain) was determined in a study of OX40 agonist ivuxolimab in advanced cancers. Sequencing was performed with immunoSEQ multiplex PCR; in TCRdb, only in-frame clones are kept and a portion is missing. This sample carries about 68,000 clones, 84% of them seen once, and the ten largest clones take around 1.6%. Germline CDR1 SGDLS, CDR2 YYNGEE. The CDR3 loop spans 14 amino acids. With V trimmed by 0 bases and J by 5 bases, 2 bases remained unmatched. J is TRBJ2-1 and V is TRBV9, with 7 nucleotides matching TRBD1. The sample consisted of CD4+ or CD8+ T cells sorted from blood, taken in a trial of the OX40 agonist ivuxolimab. The sequence was obtained from an adult with an advanced solid tumor such as melanoma, head and neck, liver or kidney cancer. The CDR3 DNA follows: TGTGCCAGCAGCGTAGGGACAGGCGACAATGAGCAGTTCTTC. It specifies CASSVGTGDNEQFF.